One and the same sample provided the 27 T cell receptor beta chains below, sequenced in a study of blood T cell repertoires in COVID-19 (dated by TCRdb to the early 2020s). Library preparation used the immunoSEQ multiplex PCR assay. TCRdb holds this immuneACCESS table with in-frame rearrangements only. Some clones are missing; in checked studies, unresolved V genes explain under half, and the rest has no known cause. The sample table holds about 300,000 clones, of which around 85% were seen once. The ten largest clones represent about 1.5% of the sample. Sequenced sample: peripheral blood. The receptors come from a human donor with COVID-19, enrolled during active disease. The donor label of this sample is uncertain.

The CDR3 DNA follows: TGCGCCAGCAGCCAAGATTGGGGCTGGCGTGGAGAGCAGTACTTC. Its translation: CASSQDWGWRGEQYF. The J gene is TRBJ2-7, the V gene TRBV4-3; possibly TRBD1 for D (5 bases). CDR1 and CDR2 (germline): LGHNA, YSLEER. Trimming cost V 0 bases and J 7 bases, with 16 bases left between them. The CDR3 covers 15 residues.

The chain has TRBV27 and TRBJ2-3; D gene ambiguous. Germline CDR1 and CDR2: MNHEY and SMNVEV (reference sequence). V was shortened by 2 bases and J by 2 bases, with 11 bases between the two germline ends. The CDR3 sequence is 15 residues long. CDR3 DNA sequence: TGTGCCAGCAGTTTAGCGGCGGCCCTCACAGATACGCAGTATTTT. It translates to CASSLAAALTDTQYF.

This sequence joins TRBV6-1 and TRBJ2-1; 10 bases map to TRBD1. The CDR3 consists of 17 residues. J gave up 6 bases and V 0 bases, and 8 bases lay outside the gene matches. CDR1 and CDR2 from the germline V gene are MNHNS and SASEGT. CDR3 sequence reads: CASSEAVGDRGGNEQFF. The DNA for the CDR3 is TGTGCCAGCAGTGAAGCGGTAGGGGACAGGGGTGGCAATGAGCAGTTCTTC.

The chain is built from TRBV6-5 and TRBJ2-7, with a weak D call TRBD2 (6 bases). Germline V CDR1 and CDR2: MNHEY, SVGAGI. Trimming pared 5 bases from V and 0 bases from J, leaving 14 bases between. This CDR3 spans 15 amino acids. In DNA, the CDR3 is TGTGCCAGCAGTCCCCTGACCGGGGGCTCCTACGAGCAGTACTTC. Translated: CASSPLTGGSYEQYF.

This chain connects TRBV7-2 to TRBJ2-7; 14 bases align to TRBD2. The V segment lost 4 bases and the J segment 3 bases; nucleotides outside the gene matches: 5. The CDR3 contains 16 residues. The germline V gene encodes CDR1 SGHTA and CDR2 FQGNSA. CDR3 in amino acids: CASSSSTSGRVYEQYF. In DNA form, the CDR3 reads TGTGCCAGCAGCTCCTCGACTAGCGGGAGGGTCTACGAGCAGTACTTC.

The rearrangement joins TRBV5-5 to TRBJ2-1; 8 nucleotides line up with TRBD2. The CDR3 totals 15 residues. J was trimmed by 0 bases and V by 4 bases; bases with no gene match: 3. Looked up from germline, CDR1 is SGHKS and CDR2 is YYEKEE (reference sequence). In nucleotides, the CDR3 is TGTGCCAGCAGCCCAACTAGCGGCTCCTACAATGAGCAGTTCTTC. Translating it yields CASSPTSGSYNEQFF.

V usage is TRBV11-2 and J usage is TRBJ2-1; D is ambiguous. The V gene lost 4 bases and the J gene lost 4 bases, with 8 bases spanning the gap. This CDR3 has 13 residues. Germline assignment: CDR1 SGHAT and CDR2 FQNNGV. The DNA of the CDR3 is TGTGCCAGCAGCTCACTCTGGTACAATGAGCAGTTCTTC. Amino acid sequence: CASSSLWYNEQFF.

V usage is TRBV19 and J usage is TRBJ1-1; 7 nucleotides align to TRBD1. The CDR3 runs 16 residues. CDR1 and CDR2 from the germline V gene are LNHDA and SQIVND (reference sequence). V was clipped by 3 bases and J by 1 base; unmatched bases: 8. The CDR3 protein is CASSMGRAGGNTEAFF. The CDR3 region has the DNA TGTGCCAGTAGTATGGGCCGCGCAGGGGGGAACACTGAAGCTTTCTTT. Complete variable domain (other parts from reference TRBV19 and TRBJ1-1): DGGITQSPKYLFRKEGQNVTLSCEQNLNHDAMYWYRQDPGQGLRLIYYSQIVNDFQKGDIAEGYSVSREKKESFPLTVTSAQKNPTAFYLCASSMGRAGGNTEAFFGQGTRLTVV.

The chain has TRBV28 and TRBJ1-1, with D perhaps TRBD1 (6 bases). Germline-derived CDR1 and CDR2 are MDHEN and SYDVKM. Trimming took 6 bases from V and 4 from J, leaving 12 bases between them. The CDR3 has 13 residues. The CDR3 sequence is CASRGQGSTEAFF. CDR3 coding DNA: TGTGCCAGCAGGGGGCAGGGGAGCACTGAAGCTTTCTTT.

This chain links TRBV6-1 with TRBJ2-7, with TRBD2 matching 7 bases. Germline CDR1 is MNHNS and CDR2 is SASEGT. The V and J ends lost 0 bases and 2 bases, in that order; junction bases with no gene match: 7. The CDR3 consists of 16 residues. CDR3 nucleotides: TGTGCCAGCAGTGAAGCGCTTCCGGGGGGAGCCTACGAGCAGTACTTC. This encodes CASSEALPGGAYEQYF.

About this clone itself: Other DNA sequences in this specimen translate into the identical CDR3. The rearrangement uses TRBV28 and TRBJ1-3; D unresolved. With 4 bases removed from V and 3 bases from J, the gap between germline ends came to 4 bases. This CDR3 has 12 amino acids. Germline V gene data show CDR1 as MDHEN and CDR2 as SYDVKM. The CDR3 bases are TGTGCCAGCAGTTCATTTGGAAACACCATATATTTT. The encoded protein is CASSSFGNTIYF.

This clone was counted a single time. The chain has TRBV28 and TRBJ2-7; 9 positions agree with TRBD1. J lost 3 bases, V lost 5 bases, and 8 bases had no gene match. CDR1 is MDHEN, CDR2 SYDVKM, per germline. There are 15 residues in the CDR3. CDR3 sequence reads: CASSDAGTGIYEQYF. DNA of the CDR3: TGTGCCAGCAGTGATGCCGGGACAGGGATCTACGAGCAGTACTTC.

The chain uses TRBV3-1 (or the pseudogene TRBV3-2) and TRBJ1-2; 7 nucleotides align to TRBD1. The CDR3 contains 15 residues. Germline V gene sequence: CDR1 LGHDT, CDR2 YNNKEL (reference sequence). Germline trimming cut 1 base from V and 8 bases from J; bases unmatched to any gene: 10. The DNA for the CDR3 is TGTGCCAGCAGCCAAGGGGTCAGGGGGAAGGGGGGCTACACCTTC. This gives the protein CASSQGVRGKGGYTF.

The gene calls are TRBV6-6 and TRBJ2-2, with TRBD1 matching 8 bases. V lost 5 bases, J lost 3 bases, and 8 bases stayed unmatched. The CDR3 has 16 residues. Germline CDR1 is MNHNY and CDR2 is SVGAGI (reference sequence). The CDR3 coding sequence is TGTGCCAGCAGTCATGACAGGGGCCCGGACACCGGGGAGCTGTTTTTT. Amino acid sequence: CASSHDRGPDTGELFF.

The rearrangement links TRBV2 to TRBJ2-2; 7 nucleotides line up with TRBD2. Per the germline V gene, CDR1 is SNHLY and CDR2 is FYNNEI. Trimming cost V 4 bases and J 6 bases; bases outside gene matches: 11. The CDR3 covers 16 residues. CDR3 in amino acids: CASSVNQGGRSGELFF. As DNA, the CDR3 is TGTGCCAGCAGTGTTAATCAGGGAGGGCGGTCCGGGGAGCTGTTTTTT.

The chain joins TRBV6-5 to TRBJ1-1, with TRBD1 as a possible D gene (6 bases). The length of the CDR3 is 16 residues. Between the trimmed V and J ends, which lost 2 bases and 6 bases, there was a span of 19 bases. Germline CDR1 MNHEY, CDR2 SVGAGI. Here the CDR3 DNA reads TGTGCCAGCAGTTACAGTATTAACAGGGTTGGCGCTGAAGCTTTCTTT. It codes for CASSYSINRVGAEAFF.

This clone was observed a handful of times. CDR3 DNA sequence: TGCGCCAGCAGCCCGGGGGGGGCTTTGAGCACAGATACGCAGTATTTT. It translates to CASSPGGALSTDTQYF. The chain joins TRBV5-1 to TRBJ2-3, with 8 bases lining up with TRBD2. This CDR3 has 16 amino acids. Germline values: CDR1 SGHRS, CDR2 YFSETQ. Trimming removed 4 bases from V and 0 bases from J; junction bases left unmatched: 7.

The CDR3: CASSLSGDSPLHF. The CDR3 bases are TGTGCCAGCAGTTTAAGCGGGGATTCACCCCTCCACTTT. The gene calls are TRBV12-3 or TRBV12-4 and TRBJ1-6; D unresolved. This CDR3 is built from 13 residues. Trimming cost V 2 bases and J 8 bases, with 7 bases left between them.

The rearrangement joins TRBV7-3 to TRBJ1-2; D ambiguous. V was pared by 0 bases and J by 4 bases, with 6 bases between. Germline CDR1 reads SGHTA; CDR2 reads FQGTGA. There are 13 residues in the CDR3. The CDR3 DNA sequence: TGTGCCAGCAGCTTAACGGCTGGCTATGGCTACACCTTC. Protein sequence: CASSLTAGYGYTF.

This clone appeared once. The V call is TRBV11-2, the J call TRBJ2-3, with TRBD2 as a possible D gene (6 bases). V lost 2 bases, J lost 6 bases, and 12 bases lay in between. Germline V gives CDR1 SGHAT, CDR2 FQNNGV. CDR3 size: 14 residues. DNA of the CDR3: TGTGCCAGCAGCTTACTAGCGCGTTATGATACGCAGTATTTT. Translation: CASSLLARYDTQYF.

DNA of the CDR3: TGTGCCAGCAGTTCCTCGGGGGCGGAGACCCAGTACTTC. This sequence encodes CASSSSGAETQYF. The chain joins TRBV6-5 to TRBJ2-5; the D gene could be TRBD1 or TRBD2 (6 bases each). This CDR3 comprises 13 residues. In germline, CDR1 is MNHEY, CDR2 SVGAGI. Trimming took 4 bases from V and 5 from J, leaving 11 bases between them.

This chain connects TRBV30 to TRBJ2-1, with a tentative D call TRBD1 (6 bases). The CDR3 length is 11 residues. Germline V lookup: CDR1 GTSNPN, CDR2 SVGIG (reference sequence). V was clipped by 0 bases and J by 9 bases, with 6 bases between them. CDR3 coding DNA: TGTGCCTGGAGTGTACAGGGTGAGCAGTTCTTC. This codes for CAWSVQGEQFF.

As for this clone: Mismatch with germline at one junction end may stem from a read error. This chain uses TRBV7-7 with TRBJ2-5; 8 positions match TRBD2. Germline CDR1 and CDR2: SSHAT and FNYEAQ (reference sequence). The CDR3 is 15 amino acids. CDR3 DNA sequence: TGTGCTAGCAGTTTGGGAGCGGGAGCTCACGAGACCCAGTACTTC. Translating it yields CASSLGAGAHETQYF.

J is TRBJ2-1 and V is TRBV27, with 8 bases identical to TRBD2. Unmatched junction bases numbered 10, after V lost 6 bases and J lost 3 bases. Germline CDR1 and CDR2: MNHEY and SMNVEV (reference sequence). The CDR3 sequence is 16 residues long. This chain's CDR3 is CASREGVAGIYNEQFF. The CDR3 DNA sequence: TGTGCCAGCAGGGAGGGGGTAGCGGGGATCTACAATGAGCAGTTCTTC.

The rearrangement links TRBV28 to TRBJ2-5, with TRBD2 matching 8 bases. The ends lost 11 bases at V and 9 bases at J; junction bases unmatched: 11. The CDR3 loop spans 12 amino acids. Per the germline V gene, CDR1 is MDHEN and CDR2 is SYDVKM. CDR3 DNA sequence: TGTGCCGGCGGGGGGCTAGCGAGTCCCCAGTACTTC. Amino acid sequence: CAGGGLASPQYF.

The genes are TRBV11-2 and TRBJ1-2, with unresolved D. This CDR3 is 13 amino acids long. CDR1 is SGHAT and CDR2 is FQNNGV in the germline V gene. V lost 2 bases and J 14 bases, leaving 18 bases between the germline ends. CDR3 nucleotides: TGTGCCAGCAGCTTACTATGGGCAGAACCCCCAACCTTC. This translates into CASSLLWAEPPTF. The full variable domain, in which reference TRBV11-2 and TRBJ1-2 provide the parts outside the CDR3, is EAGVAQSPRYKIIEKRQSVAFWCNPISGHATLYWYQQILGQGPKLLIQFQNNGVVDDSQLPKDRFSAERLKGVDSTLKIQPAKLEDSAVYLCASSLLWAEPPTFGSGTRLTVV.

The chain links TRBV3-1 (or the pseudogene TRBV3-2) to TRBJ1-4, with 11 bases matching TRBD1. The CDR3 runs to 16 residues. The germline CDR1 and CDR2 sequences are LGHDT and YNNKEL (reference sequence). With 4 bases clipped from V and 7 bases from J, the junction kept 8 bases outside the gene matches. The DNA for the CDR3 is TGTGCCAGCAGCCGATCCCGGACAGGGGGCAGTGAAAAACTGTTTTTT. It encodes CASSRSRTGGSEKLFF.